This passage covers 15 T cell receptor beta chains from one sample sequenced in a study of blood T cell repertoires in COVID-19 (dated by TCRdb to the early 2020s). Receptors were amplified or captured by the immunoSEQ multiplex PCR assay. TCRdb limited this immuneACCESS table to in-frame rearrangements with V and J called. A share of clones is missing; checked studies link under half to unresolved V genes, and the rest is unexplained. The sample data list some 55,000 clones, and 77% of these were observed just once. Around 42% of the sample belongs to the ten largest clones. The sequenced sample was peripheral blood. These TCRs come from a man in his 70s with active or convalescent COVID-19.

This chain joins TRBV30 and TRBJ1-3; D remains unclear. Germline CDR1 and CDR2: GTSNPN and SVGIG (reference sequence). Trimming pared 3 bases from V and 2 bases from J, leaving 14 bases between. The CDR3 loop spans 15 amino acids. The CDR3 DNA reads as TGTGCCTGGAGCGTCGTGTTGGGAGCTGGAAACACCATATATTTT. Translated, it gives CAWSVVLGAGNTIYF.

The chain combines TRBV4-3 with TRBJ1-6; 7 positions match TRBD1. This CDR3 has 20 residues. The germline V gene has CDR1 LGHNA and CDR2 YSLEER. V shed 1 base, J shed 5 bases, and the junction held 17 bases outside the gene matches. The CDR3 nucleotides are TGCGCCAGCAGCCAAGCAAGGCTTTGGCGACAGGGAGAAGATAATTCACCCCTCCACTTT. Its protein product is CASSQARLWRQGEDNSPLHF.

The chain combines TRBV12-5 with TRBJ2-4; weak D call: TRBD2 (6 bases). This CDR3 region has 13 residues. Per the germline V gene, CDR1 is LGHNT and CDR2 is FRNRAP. V was pared by 2 bases and J by 6 bases, with 8 bases between. CDR3: CASGLWDLNIQYF. The CDR3 DNA is TGTGCTAGTGGTTTGTGGGACTTAAACATTCAGTACTTC.

This rearrangement joins TRBV7-2 to TRBJ2-1, with D possibly matching TRBD2 (6 bases). The CDR3 spans 15 residues. Germline-derived CDR1 and CDR2 are SGHTA and FQGNSA. With 0 bases removed from V and 2 bases from J, the gap between germline ends came to 8 bases. The CDR3 reads CASSLAAGTYNEQFF. In DNA, the CDR3 is TGTGCCAGCAGCTTAGCGGCGGGGACCTACAATGAGCAGTTCTTC.

The genes are TRBV15 and TRBJ2-3; perhaps TRBD1 as D (5 bases). Trimming took off 1 base at V and 0 bases at J, with 11 bases between the two ends. The length of the CDR3 is 16 residues. Germline V gives CDR1 LNHNV, CDR2 YYDKDF (reference sequence). The CDR3 DNA reads TGTGCCACCAGCAGAGGCGACAGATCTAGCACAGATACGCAGTATTTT. Its translation: CATSRGDRSSTDTQYF.

This clone showed up just once. The rearrangement links TRBV18 to TRBJ1-1; D is unresolved. Germline-derived CDR1 and CDR2 are KGHSH and LQKENI. Trimming pared 0 bases from V and 1 base from J, leaving 9 bases between. The length of the CDR3 is 15 residues. CDR3 sequence (DNA): TGTGCCAGCTCACCACCATTAGGGAGGAACACTGAAGCTTTCTTT. This encodes CASSPPLGRNTEAFF.

The chain uses TRBV7-9 and TRBJ2-1; D is possibly TRBD1 (5 bases). The CDR3 loop spans 13 amino acids. V was clipped by 2 bases and J by 9 bases, with 11 bases between them. Germline V gives CDR1 SEHNR, CDR2 FQNEAQ (reference sequence). In nucleotides, the CDR3 is TGTGCCAGCAGCTTAACAGGCCAGGGTGAGCAGTTCTTC. It yields the protein CASSLTGQGEQFF. The variable domain in full, completed from reference TRBV7-9 and TRBJ2-1, reads DTGVSQNPRHKITKRGQNVTFRCDPISEHNRLYWYRQTLGQGPEFLTYFQNEAQLEKSRLLSDRFSAERPKGSFSTLEIQRTEQGDSAMYLCASSLTGQGEQFFGPGTRLTVL.

This clone appeared a few times. Other DNA sequences from this sample encode an identical CDR3 as well. V and J are TRBV11-3 and TRBJ1-3; possibly TRBD1 for D (5 bases). There are 13 residues in the CDR3. Germline CDR1 is SGHNT and CDR2 is YENEEA. Trimming took off 4 bases at V and 4 bases at J, with 8 bases between the two ends. In DNA form, the CDR3 reads TGTGCCAGCAGCTCAGGGTCGGGAAACACCATATATTTT. It encodes CASSSGSGNTIYF.

This rearrangement joins TRBV30 to TRBJ2-2; possible D gene TRBD2, 6 bases. V was pared by 0 bases and J by 7 bases, with 15 bases between. The CDR3 totals 15 residues. Germline lookup yields CDR1 GTSNPN and CDR2 SVGIG (reference sequence). The CDR3 reads CAWSVLIGGSGELFF. Written as DNA, the CDR3 is TGTGCCTGGAGTGTACTTATCGGGGGAAGCGGGGAGCTGTTTTTT.

As DNA, the CDR3 is TGTGCCAGCAGCTTAACCCCTACAGCCGAGCAGTACTTC. It specifies CASSLTPTAEQYF. This chain uses TRBV7-9 with TRBJ2-7; D gene ambiguous. The CDR3 sequence is 13 residues long. Trimming pared 2 bases from V and 6 bases from J, leaving 11 bases between. CDR1 and CDR2 (germline): SEHNR, FQNEAQ (reference sequence). Supplemented by reference TRBV7-9 and TRBJ2-7, the full variable domain reads DTGVSQNPRHKITKRGQNVTFRCDPISEHNRLYWYRQTLGQGPEFLTYFQNEAQLEKSRLLSDRFSAERPKGSFSTLEIQRTEQGDSAMYLCASSLTPTAEQYFGPGTRLTVT.

The chain has TRBV9 and TRBJ2-3; 9 nucleotides match TRBD2. This CDR3 has 16 residues. CDR1 SGDLS and CDR2 YYNGEE come from the germline V gene. V was clipped by 3 bases and J by 0 bases; unmatched bases: 5. The CDR3 sequence: CASSASGLASTDTQYF. The CDR3 nucleotides are TGTGCCAGCAGCGCCTCCGGACTAGCGAGCACAGATACGCAGTATTTT.

This sequence joins TRBV7-2 and TRBJ1-5; no reliable D call. This CDR3 is built from 13 residues. Trimming shortened V by 5 bases and J by 5 bases, and 10 bases separated the two germline ends. In germline, CDR1 is SGHTA, CDR2 FQGNSA. CDR3 in amino acids: CASSRVADQPQHF. DNA for the CDR3: TGTGCCAGCAGCCGGGTGGCGGATCAGCCCCAGCATTTT.

The chain uses TRBV7-3 and TRBJ2-2; 8 bases fit TRBD1. The CDR3 totals 15 residues. Losses at the gene ends were 2 bases for V and 10 bases for J; bases not matched to a gene: 9. The germline CDR1 and CDR2 sequences are SGHTA and FQGTGA. CDR3 region: CASSLVGQGAKELFF. The CDR3 DNA reads as TGTGCCAGCAGCTTAGTTGGCCAGGGGGCCAAGGAGCTGTTTTTT.

This chain connects TRBV5-1 to TRBJ1-2; TRBD1 is a possible D gene (5 bases). With 1 base removed from V and 5 bases from J, the gap between germline ends came to 15 bases. The CDR3 extends over 15 amino acids. Germline assignment: CDR1 SGHRS and CDR2 YFSETQ. CDR3 sequence: CASSLWGDGLYGYTF. The CDR3 DNA follows: TGCGCCAGCAGCTTGTGGGGGGACGGATTATATGGCTACACCTTC.

The chain joins TRBV7-2 to TRBJ1-1; 12 bases align to TRBD1. V shed 5 bases and J 7 bases; nucleotides not matched to a gene: 8. This CDR3 contains 15 residues. Germline V lookup: CDR1 SGHTA, CDR2 FQGNSA. CDR3 in amino acids: CASSTGTGGAVEAFF. The DNA of the CDR3 is TGTGCCAGCAGCACCGGGACAGGGGGCGCGGTTGAAGCTTTCTTT.